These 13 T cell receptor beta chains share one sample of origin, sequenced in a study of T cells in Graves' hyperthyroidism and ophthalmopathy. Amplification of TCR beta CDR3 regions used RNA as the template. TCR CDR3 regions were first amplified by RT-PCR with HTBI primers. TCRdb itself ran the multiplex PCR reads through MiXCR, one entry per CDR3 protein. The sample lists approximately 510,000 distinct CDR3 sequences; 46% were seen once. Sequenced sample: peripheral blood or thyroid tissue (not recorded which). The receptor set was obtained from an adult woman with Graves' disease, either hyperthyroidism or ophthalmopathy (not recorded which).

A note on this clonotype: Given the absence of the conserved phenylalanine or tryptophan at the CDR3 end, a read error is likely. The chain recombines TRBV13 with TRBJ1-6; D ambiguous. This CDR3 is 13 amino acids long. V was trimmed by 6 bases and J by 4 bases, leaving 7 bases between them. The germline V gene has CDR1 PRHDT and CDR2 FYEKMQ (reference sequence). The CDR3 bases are TGTGCCAGCAGTGAAGAATATAATTCACCCCTCCACCTT. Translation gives CASSEEYNSPLHL.

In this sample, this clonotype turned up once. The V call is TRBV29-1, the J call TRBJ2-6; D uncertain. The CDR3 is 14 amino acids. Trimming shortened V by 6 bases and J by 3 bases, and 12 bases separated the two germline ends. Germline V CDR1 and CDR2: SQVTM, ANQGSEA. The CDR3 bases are TGCAGCGTCTCCCCCTTAGGTGGGGCCAACGTCCTGACTTTC. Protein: CSVSPLGGANVLTF.

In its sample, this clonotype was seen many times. The CDR3 DNA is TGCAGTGCTAGAGCTACGCGGGACACAGTCTATGGCTACACCTTC. As protein: CSARATRDTVYGYTF. The chain couples TRBV20-1 to TRBJ1-2; perhaps TRBD1 as D (6 bases). This CDR3 contains 15 residues. Trimming removed 1 base from V and 4 bases from J, with 16 bases in between. Germline-derived CDR1 and CDR2 are DFQATT and SNEGSKA (reference sequence).

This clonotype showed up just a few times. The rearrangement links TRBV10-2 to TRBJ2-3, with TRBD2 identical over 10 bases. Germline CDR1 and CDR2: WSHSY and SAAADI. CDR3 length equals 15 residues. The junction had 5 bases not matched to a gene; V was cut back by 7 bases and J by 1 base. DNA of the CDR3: TGCGCCAGCATTACCGGGACTAGCGGCACAGATACGCAGTATTTT. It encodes CASITGTSGTDTQYF.

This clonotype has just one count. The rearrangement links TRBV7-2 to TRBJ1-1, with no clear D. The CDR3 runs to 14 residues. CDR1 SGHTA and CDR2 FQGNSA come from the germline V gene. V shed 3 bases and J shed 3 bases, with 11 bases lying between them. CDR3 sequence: CASSFNEGYTEAFF. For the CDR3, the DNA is TGTGCCAGCAGCTTTAATGAGGGCTACACTGAAGCTTTCTTT. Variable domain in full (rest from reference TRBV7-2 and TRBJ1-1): GAGVSQSPSNKVTEKGKDVELRCDPISGHTALYWYRQSLGQGLEFLIYFQGNSAPDKSGLPSDRFSAERTGGSVSTLTIQRTQQEDSAVYLCASSFNEGYTEAFFGQGTRLTVV.

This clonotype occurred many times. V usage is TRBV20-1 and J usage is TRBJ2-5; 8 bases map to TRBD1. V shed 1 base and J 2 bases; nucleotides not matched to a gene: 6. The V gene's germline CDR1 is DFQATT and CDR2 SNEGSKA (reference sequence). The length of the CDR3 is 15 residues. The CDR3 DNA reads TGCAGTGCTAGAGGAAACAGGGGGAGACAAGAGACCCAGTACTTC. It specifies CSARGNRGRQETQYF.

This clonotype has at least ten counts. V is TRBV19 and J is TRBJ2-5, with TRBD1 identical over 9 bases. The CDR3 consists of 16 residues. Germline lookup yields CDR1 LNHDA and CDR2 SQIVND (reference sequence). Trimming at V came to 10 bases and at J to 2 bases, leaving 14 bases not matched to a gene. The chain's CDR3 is CATSKPGQGIQETQYF. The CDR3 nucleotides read TGTGCCACCTCAAAACCGGGACAGGGTATTCAAGAGACCCAGTACTTC.

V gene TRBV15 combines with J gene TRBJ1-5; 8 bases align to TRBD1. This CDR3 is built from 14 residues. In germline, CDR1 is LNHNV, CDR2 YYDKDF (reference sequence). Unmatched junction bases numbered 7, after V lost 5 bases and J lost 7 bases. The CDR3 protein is CATSLDRGNQPQHF. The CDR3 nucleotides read TGTGCCACCAGCCTAGACAGGGGAAACCAGCCCCAGCATTTT.

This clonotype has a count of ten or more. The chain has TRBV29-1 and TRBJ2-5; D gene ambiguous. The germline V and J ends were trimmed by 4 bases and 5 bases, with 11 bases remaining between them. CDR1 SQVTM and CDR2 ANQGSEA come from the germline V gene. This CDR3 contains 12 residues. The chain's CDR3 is CSVGPEWETQYF. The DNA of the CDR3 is TGCAGCGTTGGCCCCGAGTGGGAGACCCAGTACTTC.

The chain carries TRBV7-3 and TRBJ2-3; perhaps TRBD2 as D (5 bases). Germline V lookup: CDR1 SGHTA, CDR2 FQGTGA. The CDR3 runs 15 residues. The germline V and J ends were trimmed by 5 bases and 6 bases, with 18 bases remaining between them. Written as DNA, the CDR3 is TGTGCCAGCAGCAGCAGCCCGTCGCGGGCGGATACGCAGTATTTT. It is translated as CASSSSPSRADTQYF.

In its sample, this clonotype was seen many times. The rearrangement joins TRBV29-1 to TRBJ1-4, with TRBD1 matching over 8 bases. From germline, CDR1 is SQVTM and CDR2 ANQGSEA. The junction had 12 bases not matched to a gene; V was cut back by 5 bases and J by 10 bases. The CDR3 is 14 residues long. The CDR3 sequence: CSVTVGTGRRKLFF. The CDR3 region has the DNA TGCAGCGTTACAGTAGGGACAGGTCGACGAAAACTGTTTTTT. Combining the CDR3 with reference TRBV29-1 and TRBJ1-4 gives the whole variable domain SAVISQKPSRDICQRGTSLTIQCQVDSQVTMMFWYRQQPGQSLTLIATANQGSEATYESGFVIDKFPISRPNLTFSTLTVSNMSPEDSSIYLCSVTVGTGRRKLFFGSGTQLSVL.

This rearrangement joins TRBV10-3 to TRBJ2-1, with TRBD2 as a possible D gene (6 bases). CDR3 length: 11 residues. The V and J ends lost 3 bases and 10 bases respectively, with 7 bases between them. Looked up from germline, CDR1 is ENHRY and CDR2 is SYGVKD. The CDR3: CAISDSGEQFF. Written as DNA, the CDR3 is TGTGCCATCAGTGATAGCGGCGAGCAGTTCTTC.

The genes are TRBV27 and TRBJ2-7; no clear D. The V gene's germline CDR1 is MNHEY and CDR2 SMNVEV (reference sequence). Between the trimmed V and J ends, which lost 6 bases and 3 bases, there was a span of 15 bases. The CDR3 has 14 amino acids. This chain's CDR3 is CASSRWPAYYEQYF. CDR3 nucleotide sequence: TGTGCCAGCAGCAGGTGGCCCGCGTACTACGAGCAGTACTTC.